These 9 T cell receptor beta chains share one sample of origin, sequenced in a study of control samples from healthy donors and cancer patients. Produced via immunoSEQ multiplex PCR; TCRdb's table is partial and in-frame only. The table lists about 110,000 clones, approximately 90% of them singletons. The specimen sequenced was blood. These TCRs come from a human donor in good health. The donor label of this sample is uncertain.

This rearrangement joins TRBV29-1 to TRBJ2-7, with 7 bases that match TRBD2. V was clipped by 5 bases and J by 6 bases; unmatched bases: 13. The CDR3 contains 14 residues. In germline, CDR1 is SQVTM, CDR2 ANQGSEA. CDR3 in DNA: TGCAGCGTTCGGACTAGTTGGGTTAGACCCGAGCAGTACTTC. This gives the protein CSVRTSWVRPEQYF.

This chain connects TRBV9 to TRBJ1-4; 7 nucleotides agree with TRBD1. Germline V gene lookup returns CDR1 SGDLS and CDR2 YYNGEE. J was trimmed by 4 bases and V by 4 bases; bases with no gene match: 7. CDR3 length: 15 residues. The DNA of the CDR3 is TGTGCCAGCAGCATAACCGGGACAGTTAATGAAAAACTGTTTTTT. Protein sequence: CASSITGTVNEKLFF.

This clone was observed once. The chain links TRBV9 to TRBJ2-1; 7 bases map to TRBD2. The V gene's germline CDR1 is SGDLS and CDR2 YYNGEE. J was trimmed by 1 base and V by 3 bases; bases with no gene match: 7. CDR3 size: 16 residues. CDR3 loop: CASSELGRGSYNEQFF. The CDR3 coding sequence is TGTGCCAGCAGCGAATTGGGGAGGGGATCCTACAATGAGCAGTTCTTC. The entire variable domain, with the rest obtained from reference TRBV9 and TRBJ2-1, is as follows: DSGVTQTPKHLITATGQRVTLRCSPRSGDLSVYWYQQSLDQGLQFLIQYYNGEERAKGNILERFSAQQFPDLHSELNLSSLELGDSALYFCASSELGRGSYNEQFFGPGTRLTVL.

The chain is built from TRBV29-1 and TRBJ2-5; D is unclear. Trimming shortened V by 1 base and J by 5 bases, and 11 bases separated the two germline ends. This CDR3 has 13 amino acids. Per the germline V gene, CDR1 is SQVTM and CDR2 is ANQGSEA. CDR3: CSVEAAQQETQYF. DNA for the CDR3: TGCAGCGTTGAAGCCGCGCAGCAGGAGACCCAGTACTTC.

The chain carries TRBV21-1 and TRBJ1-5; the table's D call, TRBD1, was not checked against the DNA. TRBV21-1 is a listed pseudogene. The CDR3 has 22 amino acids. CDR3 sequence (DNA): TGTGCCAGCAGCAGACGGGGACAGTTAAAGGACAACGGGGGTTATAGCAATCAGCCCCAGCATTTT. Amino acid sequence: CASSRRGQLKDNGGYSNQPQHF.

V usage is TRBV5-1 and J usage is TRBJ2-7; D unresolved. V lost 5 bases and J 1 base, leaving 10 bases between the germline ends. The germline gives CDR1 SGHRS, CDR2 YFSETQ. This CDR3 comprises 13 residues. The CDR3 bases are TGCGCCAGCAGAAGAGGCGGATCCTACGAGCAGTACTTC. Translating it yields CASRRGGSYEQYF.

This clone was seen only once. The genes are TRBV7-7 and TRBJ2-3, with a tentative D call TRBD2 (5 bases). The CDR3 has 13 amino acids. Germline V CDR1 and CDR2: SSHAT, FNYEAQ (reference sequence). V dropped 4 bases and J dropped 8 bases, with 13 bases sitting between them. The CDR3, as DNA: TGTGCCAGCAGCTCATACTCTGGGAGTACGCAGTATTTT. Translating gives CASSSYSGSTQYF.

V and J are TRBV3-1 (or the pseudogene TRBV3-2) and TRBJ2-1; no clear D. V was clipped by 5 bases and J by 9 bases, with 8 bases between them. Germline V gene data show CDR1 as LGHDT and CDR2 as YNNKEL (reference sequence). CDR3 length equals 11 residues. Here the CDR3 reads CASSLSIEQFF. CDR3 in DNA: TGTGCCAGCAGCTTGTCTATTGAGCAGTTCTTC.

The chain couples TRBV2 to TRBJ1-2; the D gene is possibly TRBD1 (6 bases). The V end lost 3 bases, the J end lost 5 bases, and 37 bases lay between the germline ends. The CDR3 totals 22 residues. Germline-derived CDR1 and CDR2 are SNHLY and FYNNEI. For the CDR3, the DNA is TGTGCCAGCAGTGATAGTCGAACCAGCTCATCGCTTACCCGAAACAGGGCGTATGGCTACACCTTC. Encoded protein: CASSDSRTSSSLTRNRAYGYTF.